This TCR beta chain was captured by sequencing in a study of shared clonotypes between healthy human individuals. Whole-study findings and limits: Larger estimated richness was generally recorded for naive subsets relative to memory subsets.

Naive CD45RA+ and memory CD45RA-negative subsets were split from CD4+ cells. Some clones are missing from TCRdb's copy, which holds only in-frame ones; the method was immunoSEQ multiplex PCR. The table records hundreds of thousands of clones, more than 70% of them present only once. With respect to this clone: Its target is unknown.

CDR3 length: 13 amino acids. V was clipped by 5 bases and J by 6 bases, with 13 bases between them. The V gene's germline CDR1 is SNHLY and CDR2 FYNNEI. The V and J genes are TRBV2 and TRBJ1-1, with D uncertain. This TCR was sampled from a woman aged 30 to 39 in good health. Sequencing input: memory CD4+ T cells sorted from blood. Sample subset: CD45RA-negative fraction. The CDR3 reads CASSPDTFSEAFF. In DNA, the CDR3 is TGTGCCAGCAGTCCTGACACCTTTTCTGAAGCTTTCTTT.